This TCR beta chain was recovered during a study of blood T cell repertoires in COVID-19 (dated by TCRdb to 2018 to 2021). Some background on the complete study: The collaborator samples originated in the United States, Italy and Spain and spanned the acute and convalescent phases of COVID-19. HLA class I and class II types, where available, came from metadata supplied by the sample provider rather than from assay-based typing. Deeply sampled blood TCRbeta repertoires from subjects exposed to, actively infected with, or recovered from COVID-19 were included in the dataset. The prospective study material was composed of cDNA or gDNA derived from T cells, B-cell-depleted T cells, or PBMCs. A de-identified subject ID, COVID-19 status, age in years and sex were almost always included in the sample metadata. The repertoires were released in a freely available public database intended as a resource for research on the immune response to SARS-CoV-2. Samples came from the ongoing ImmuneRACE study (first 160 participants) plus 1,254 subjects from 6 global collaborators.

Whole blood was collected in K2EDTA tubes by collaborating institutions according to the institutions' own protocols. For TCRbeta analysis, collaborator samples were shipped as frozen whole blood, as isolated PBMCs, or as DNA extracted from either sample type. CDR1 and CDR2 are read off the germline V gene (reference sequence) as LNHNV and YYDKDF. V and J lose 0 bases and 1 base, and a span of 12 bases separates them. From the cysteine up to the phenylalanine, the CDR3 has a length of 17 residues. Only the CDR3 part of the read is kept: 51 bases, read in frame from the first base. About this clone itself: It lacks a known antigen. No base-level quality is on record; no much larger clone is a single base apart.

The immunoSEQ Assay, a bias-controlled multiplex PCR, was used to amplify TCRbeta CDR3 regions from genomic DNA. Regarding the original processing steps: The number of nucleated cells in each sample was estimated from the amplification of reference gene primers within the assay. To quantify the absolute abundance of each unique TCRbeta CDR3 rearrangement, sequence reads were collapsed and filtered. For each sample, productive Simpson clonality was calculated as the square root of Simpson's diversity index over productive rearrangements. Held by TCRdb, this immuneACCESS table contains in-frame sequences only and omits some clones. Under half of the omission traces to an unresolved V gene where checked; the cause of the rest is unknown. Clone size and the V and J calls come from that table; the DNA yielded D and trimming. This sample has 250,000 to 350,000 clones in its table, and 86% of those were observed once. 2.5% to 3% of the sample lies in the top ten.

Points the paper makes about the study in general: The amount of clinical and demographic metadata varied by source and participant and was provided uncurated.

The sequence was obtained from a woman aged 25 to 39 with active or convalescent COVID-19. What was sequenced was peripheral blood. The V and J segments used are TRBV15 and TRBJ2-2; TRBD2 might be the D gene, on 7 matching bases. The DNA sequence follows: TGTGCCACCAGCAGAGATGAGGGGGGGTGGAACACCGGGGAGCTGTTTTTT. Translated, it reads CATSRDEGGWNTGELFF.